This T cell receptor beta chain was retrieved from a study of cytomegalovirus exposure and HLA in healthy donors. Study in general: Unique TCR beta sequences numbering approximately 120 million came from around 180 million T cells in an earlier analysis. When about 400 donors were genotyped, over 80% of them were found to fall in the Caucasian-associated ancestry cluster.

Per the germline V gene, CDR1 is SQVTM and CDR2 is ANQGSEA. Trimming left V 5 bases short and J 7 bases short, with 11 bases between. CDR3 length: 12 residues. Notes on the study in general: Sequencing likely caused a cluster of highly shared sequence variants.

A remark on this clone: What it binds is unknown.

This PCR relied on a set of 60 Vbeta primers and 13 Jbeta primers. In the original processing: A follow-up analysis tallied about 80 million unique TCR beta chains, approximately 11 million shared. Assay: immunoSEQ multiplex PCR; the TCRdb copy retains only in-frame clones and omits some. That table gives V, J and clone size, and the DNA gave D and trimming. Altogether 160,000 or so clones are present, more than 65% being singletons, with the ten largest covering about 4.3%. Sequenced input: PBMCs. This sequence was found in a man aged 18 to 30 in good health and CMV-seropositive. V is TRBV29-1 and J is TRBJ2-2; tentatively, D is TRBD1 (5 bases). For the CDR3, the DNA is TGCAGCGTTAGCCAGGGTGGCGGGGAGCTGTTTTTT. Its protein is CSVSQGGGELFF.